This TCR beta chain was sequenced for a study of beta chain features in type 1 diabetes. The study's findings and limits: Type 1 diabetes patients had TCRB CDR3s that were shorter (moderately but significantly so) in all four CD4+ subsets.

Regarding this clone: Its antigen is unknown.

The ends lost 5 bases at V and 1 base at J; junction bases unmatched: 12. The CDR3 covers 17 residues. Germline CDR1 and CDR2: SGHTA and FQGNSA. The study reverse transcribed the entire isolated RNA, so it sequenced expressed TCRB transcripts. Profiling relied on immunoSEQ multiplex PCR, and the TCRdb table lists in-frame clones only, not all of them. This sample has 310,000 or so clones; 15% occur once, and the top ten carry around 0.015%. The chain combines TRBV7-2 with TRBJ2-7; 9 positions agree with TRBD2. The sequence derives from a young man with type 1 diabetes. The sequenced sample was naive CD4+ T cells from blood. CDR3 in DNA: TGTGCCAGCAGCCCCCTGGGGGGGACTAGCTCATCCTACGAGCAGTACTTC. Its protein product is CASSPLGGTSSSYEQYF.